Described below is a single TCR beta chain sequence and its context. In the authors' methods: Counts of nucleated cells, estimated from reference gene primer amplification, were obtained. Assay: immunoSEQ multiplex PCR; the TCRdb copy retains only in-frame clones and omits some. V, J and clone size reflect that table, while D and trimming were determined from the DNA. The data hold just over 45,000 clones, with over 80% observed a single time. This entry is derived from a study of blood T cell repertoires in COVID-19. This CDR3 comprises 14 residues. V was shortened by 3 bases and J by 5 bases, with 12 bases between the two germline ends. Germline V gene lookup returns CDR1 SGDLS and CDR2 YYNGEE.

This receptor was obtained from a human donor in a cohort sampled during active COVID-19. V gene TRBV9 combines with J gene TRBJ2-1; the D gene is possibly TRBD2 (6 bases). Sequenced material: peripheral blood. This CDR3 is CASSARDFNNEQFF. CDR3 coding DNA: TGTGCCAGCAGCGCCCGGGACTTCAACAATGAGCAGTTCTTC.